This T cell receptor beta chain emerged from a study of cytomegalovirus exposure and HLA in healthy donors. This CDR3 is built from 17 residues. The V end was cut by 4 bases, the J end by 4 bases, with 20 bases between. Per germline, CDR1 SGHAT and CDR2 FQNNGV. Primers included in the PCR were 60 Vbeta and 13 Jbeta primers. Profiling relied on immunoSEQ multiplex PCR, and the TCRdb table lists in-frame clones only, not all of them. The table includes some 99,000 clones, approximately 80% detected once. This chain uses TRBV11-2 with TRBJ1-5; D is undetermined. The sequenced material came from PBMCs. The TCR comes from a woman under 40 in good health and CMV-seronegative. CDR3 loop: CASSSARDNFGNQPQHF. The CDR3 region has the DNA TGTGCCAGCAGCTCAGCCAGAGACAATTTCGGTAATCAGCCCCAGCATTTT. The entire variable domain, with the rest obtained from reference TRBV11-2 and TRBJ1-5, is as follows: EAGVAQSPRYKIIEKRQSVAFWCNPISGHATLYWYQQILGQGPKLLIQFQNNGVVDDSQLPKDRFSAERLKGVDSTLKIQPAKLEDSAVYLCASSSARDNFGNQPQHFGDGTRLSIL.